A selection of T cell receptor beta chains follows, all from one sample in a study of T cells in Graves' hyperthyroidism and ophthalmopathy. One entry per CDR3 protein results from TCRdb running MiXCR on the multiplex PCR reads. The sample lists under 550,000 distinct CDR3 sequences, just under 20% seen once, with roughly 50% in the top ten. The material sequenced was blood. The source of these receptors is a man aged 40-55 years with Graves' ophthalmopathy. The CDR3 runs from the conserved cysteine through the conserved F or W. Each record gives: D gene, clone size, J gene, V gene, CDR3 DNA, CDR3 protein. D genes are given only for firm matches. Only part of the rows carry a size: once, few, many, or a class if the clone is expanded.

TRBD2 . TRBJ2-3 TRBV5-5 TGTGCCAGCAGCTTGTTGACTAGCGGGGGGGATGGCACAGATACGCAGTATTTT CASSLLTSGGDGTDTQYF
. few TRBJ2-5 TRBV30 TGTGCCTGGAGTGTCAGTAGACGGGAGACCCAGTACTTC CAWSVSRRETQYF
. few TRBJ2-5 TRBV10-3 TGTGCCATCAGTGAGACGGAACCAGGAGGGACCCAGTACTTC CAISETEPGGTQYF
. . TRBJ1-1 TRBV6-2/TRBV6-3 TGTGCCAGCAGTTACTATCTGGGGACTGAAGCTTTCTTT CASSYYLGTEAFF
. many TRBJ2-1 TRBV14 TGTGCCAGCAGCCCCCGCGGCAGGGGCTCCTACAATGAGCAGTTCTTC CASSPRGRGSYNEQFF
TRBD1 few TRBJ2-2 TRBV5-1 TGCGCCAGCAGCGTCGGGACAGGGGGCCGGGAGCTGTTTTTT CASSVGTGGRELFF
TRBD1 . TRBJ1-4 TRBV15 TGTGCCACCAGCAGACAGGGGGCCTTGAGGGAAAAACTGTTTTTT CATSRQGALREKLFF
. . TRBJ1-2 TRBV2 TGTGCCAGCAGTGAGAGGGGTGGCGGCTACACCTTC CASSERGGGYTF
TRBD1 few TRBJ2-7 TRBV5-8 TGTGCCAGCAGCTTGGGGCAATTACAGGGGTGGTACGAGCAGTACTTC CASSLGQLQGWYEQYF
TRBD1 many TRBJ2-7 TRBV2 TGTGCCAGCAGCACGGACAGGGGGCAATACGAGCAGTACTTC CASSTDRGQYEQYF
TRBD1 . TRBJ1-2 TRBV12-3/TRBV12-4 TGTGCCAGCACCTTTCGCCGGACAGGGGACGGCTACACCTTC CASTFRRTGDGYTF
. many TRBJ2-1 TRBV7-9 TGTGCCAGCACCGCATCCCAGGGATCCCGCTACAATGAGCAGTTCTTC CASTASQGSRYNEQFF
. many TRBJ1-5 TRBV28 TGTGCCAGCAGTCTAAAAAGAGGCAATCAGCCCCAGCATTTT CASSLKRGNQPQHF
. few TRBJ2-5 TRBV29-1 TGCAGCGGGATGACGGTAGAGACCCAGTACTTC CSGMTVETQYF
. few TRBJ2-3 TRBV5-1 TGCGCCAGCAGCTTGACGCCTATCACAGATACGCAGTATTTT CASSLTPITDTQYF
. . TRBJ2-1 TRBV29-1 TGCAGCCCGGGATACGGGGGCCCCTACCTTACCTACAATGAGCAGTTCTTC CSPGYGGPYLTYNEQFF
TRBD2 few TRBJ2-1 TRBV6-2/TRBV6-3 TGTGCCAGCAGTAGACTAGCGGGAGTCTTCAATGAGCAGTTCTTC CASSRLAGVFNEQFF
TRBD2 many TRBJ2-1 TRBV20-1 TGCAGTGCTAAGACTAGCGGGGGGGAGGAGTTCTTC CSAKTSGGEEFF
. . TRBJ2-1 TRBV9 TGTGCCAGCAGCCCAGGGGGACTACCCACGGAGCAGTTCTTC CASSPGGLPTEQFF
TRBD2 few TRBJ2-5 TRBV29-1 TGCAGCGGTCGACTAGCGGGAGGGCAAGAGACCCAGTACTTC CSGRLAGGQETQYF
. few TRBJ1-1 TRBV5-1 TGCGCCAGTTCATTACAGGATACCATGAACACTGAAGCTTTCTTT CASSLQDTMNTEAFF
TRBD1 many TRBJ1-2 TRBV24-1 TGTGCCACCAGTGATGGTGGCAGGGGGGACTATGGCTACACCTTC CATSDGGRGDYGYTF
. . TRBJ2-7 TRBV20-1 TGCAGTGCTAGTATTGGGGGGCCCACCAAATACGAGCAGTACTTC CSASIGGPTKYEQYF
TRBD2 many TRBJ2-1 TRBV7-2 TGTGCCAGCAGCTTAGTTAGGTTAGCGGGGGTTAATGAGCAGTTCTTC CASSLVRLAGVNEQFF
TRBD1 . TRBJ2-7 TRBV20-1 TGCAGTGCTACCGGGACAGGGCACGAGCAGTACTTC CSATGTGHEQYF
. many TRBJ2-5 TRBV30 TGTGCCTGGAGTGTAAACCAAGAGACCCAGTACTTC CAWSVNQETQYF
TRBD2 . TRBJ2-1 TRBV6-2/TRBV6-3 TGTGCCAGCAGTACGGAGGGGAGGGGACTAGCGGGTATAGAGCAGTTCTTC CASSTEGRGLAGIEQFF
. . TRBJ2-7 TRBV7-9 TGTGCCAGCAGCTTAGCGATAGGCCAGACCTACGAGCAGTACTTC CASSLAIGQTYEQYF
. few TRBJ2-2 TRBV12-3/TRBV12-4 TGTGCCAGCAGACCAGGCAGCGCGAACACCGGGGAGCTGTTTTTT CASRPGSANTGELFF
TRBD2 many TRBJ2-1 TRBV5-1 TGCGCCAGCAGCTCAGGCGGGGGGGGCTCCTACAATGAGCAGTTCTTC CASSSGGGGSYNEQFF
. . TRBJ1-1 TRBV7-9 TGTGCCAGCAGCCCCCTGGGGGCGGGAGAAGCTTTCTTT CASSPLGAGEAFF
. . TRBJ2-3 TRBV20-1 TGCAGTGCTACGAGGGGGGGCACCACAGATACGCAGTATTTT CSATRGGTTDTQYF
. many TRBJ1-1 TRBV5-1 TGCGCCAGCAGCTTGGAGGCGGTGGGGACTGAAGCTTTCTTT CASSLEAVGTEAFF
. few TRBJ1-2 TRBV13 TGTGCCAGCAGCCGCCAGGGGAGAGGCTACACCTTC CASSRQGRGYTF
. few TRBJ2-3 TRBV3-1 TGTGCCAGCAGCCTCCGGTTGTCGGAGCAGTATTTT CASSLRLSEQYF
TRBD1 many TRBJ2-7 TRBV6-1 TGTGCCAGCAGTCCGGGGGACAGGGGGCCATCCGGCGAGCAGTACTTC CASSPGDRGPSGEQYF
TRBD2 . TRBJ2-3 TRBV20-1 TGCAGTGCCCGAACGGGACTAGGGGGACCCCGCACAGATACGCAGTATTTT CSARTGLGGPRTDTQYF
. few TRBJ1-6 TRBV3-1 TGTGCCAGCAGCTCCCACCGGCGGTCAAGGTCACCCCTCCACTTT CASSSHRRSRSPLHF
TRBD2 many TRBJ2-7 TRBV3-1 TGTGCCAGCAGCCGAACCCCCCACTACTGGCGGGAGGACTCCTACGAGCAGTACTTC CASSRTPHYWREDSYEQYF
TRBD1 few TRBJ1-5 TRBV3-1 TGTGCCAGCAGCCAGGGGACAGGGGGACAGCCCCAGCATTTT CASSQGTGGQPQHF
TRBD2 many TRBJ2-3 TRBV5-1 TGCGCCAGCAGCGGACCGGGACTAGATTTTGGTACGCAGTATTTT CASSGPGLDFGTQYF
TRBD1 many TRBJ1-6 TRBV7-9 TGTGCCAGCAGCTCAACCGGGACAGGGGGCCACGGTTCACCCCTCCACTTT CASSSTGTGGHGSPLHF
. many TRBJ1-1 TRBV12-3/TRBV12-4 TGTGCCAGCAGTTTCTTGAGGGACACTGAAGCTTTCTTT CASSFLRDTEAFF
. many TRBJ2-1 TRBV12-5 TGTGCTAGTGGTTTGGTATCGGTGGACAGATATGACGGGTATGAGCAGTTCTTC CASGLVSVDRYDGYEQFF
. . TRBJ2-1 TRBV11-2 TGTGCCAGCAGCTTAGATCGGTTGGGGTTGTTTGATACTGAGCAGTTCTTC CASSLDRLGLFDTEQFF
TRBD2 . TRBJ2-1 TRBV20-1 TGCAGTGCTAGGACTAGCGGGAGAGGCAATGAGCAGTTCTTC CSARTSGRGNEQFF
. many TRBJ1-2 TRBV5-1 TGCGCCAGCAGTCTGGAGGTGAACTATGGCTACACCTTC CASSLEVNYGYTF
TRBD1 few TRBJ1-2 TRBV13 TGTGCCAGCAGCTTCGGCCAGACAGGGGTGGGCTACACCTTC CASSFGQTGVGYTF
TRBD1 many TRBJ2-3 TRBV7-3 TGTGCCAGCAGCTTAACCGGACAGGGAGCAGATACGCAGTATTTT CASSLTGQGADTQYF
TRBD1 few TRBJ1-4 TRBV28 TGTGCCAGCAGTCCCATCCCCCGACAGGGGGCCCGGGCTGAAAAACTGTTTTTT CASSPIPRQGARAEKLFF
TRBD1 few TRBJ1-2 TRBV7-9 TGTGCCAGCAGCTTAGCCGCGACAGGGCGGGAGGATGACTACACCTTC CASSLAATGREDDYTF
. . TRBJ2-5 TRBV7-3 TGTGCCGGCAGCTTAAACCCGGGGGAGACCCAGTACTTC CAGSLNPGETQYF
. . TRBJ2-2 TRBV19 TGTGCCAGTAGTAGGGACCCACTCGCCGGGGAGCTGTTTTTT CASSRDPLAGELFF